This T cell receptor (beta chain) stems from a study of T cells expressing NK-cell markers. Study summary: It was sorted CD3+CD56+NKG2C+, CD3+CD56+NKG2C- and CD3+CD56-NKG2C+ T cells that supplied the TCR beta repertoires. HCMV serostatus: seven of eight sequenced donors positive, one negative.

Findings and limits, study-wide: About 1.0-7.5% of CD8+ T cells in several donors belonged to dominant NKG2C+ clonotypes.

Germline values: CDR1 MNHNS, CDR2 SASEGT. CDR3 length equals 15 residues. Points on this clonotype: What it binds is not known.

What made the TCR beta cDNA was 5'RACE template switching with UMIs. TCRdb re-analyzed the 5' RACE reads; it lists each CDR3 protein once, without DNA. This sample carries 550,000 or so distinct CDR3 sequences, with 3% to 4.5% going to the ten biggest clones. Sequencing was done on a sample of blood T cells: a sorted CD56 or NKG2C T cell subset, CD4+ or CD8+ T cells, or bulk PBMC T cells (not recorded which). The J gene is TRBJ2-5, the V gene TRBV6-1. The clonotype was recovered from a man younger than 35 in good health. This CDR3 reads CASRRARGYPETQYF.